What follows is one T cell receptor (beta chain) and its context. Clones were read by immunoSEQ multiplex PCR, and TCRdb kept only the in-frame ones, dropping some. The profile shows 100,000 to 150,000 clones, 70% to 90% of them singletons. This record comes from a study of T cell responses to AZD1222 COVID-19 vaccine. The CDR3 covers 17 residues. Per the germline V gene, CDR1 is SEHNR and CDR2 is FQNEAQ (reference sequence). V dropped 2 bases and J dropped 0 bases, with 16 bases sitting between them. Sequencing was performed on peripheral blood, taken on day 0 of AZD1222 vaccination. The V and J genes are TRBV7-9 and TRBJ1-2, with D possibly matching TRBD1 (6 bases). The source of this sequence is an adult in good health. CDR3 residues: CASSLRGRGSSNYGYTF. For the CDR3, the DNA is TGTGCCAGCAGCTTACGAGGCAGGGGTTCCTCTAACTATGGCTACACCTTC.